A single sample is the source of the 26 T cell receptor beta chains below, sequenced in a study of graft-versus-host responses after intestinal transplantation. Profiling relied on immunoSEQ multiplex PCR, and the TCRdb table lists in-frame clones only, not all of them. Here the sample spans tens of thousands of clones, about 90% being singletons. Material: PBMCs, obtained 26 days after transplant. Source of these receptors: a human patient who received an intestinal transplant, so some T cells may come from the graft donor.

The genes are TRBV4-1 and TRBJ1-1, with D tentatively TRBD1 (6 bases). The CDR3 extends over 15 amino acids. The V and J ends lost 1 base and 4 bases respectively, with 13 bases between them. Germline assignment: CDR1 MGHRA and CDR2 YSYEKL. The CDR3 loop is CASSQAGVRSTEAFF. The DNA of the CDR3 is TGCGCCAGCAGCCAAGCAGGGGTGCGGAGCACTGAAGCTTTCTTT.

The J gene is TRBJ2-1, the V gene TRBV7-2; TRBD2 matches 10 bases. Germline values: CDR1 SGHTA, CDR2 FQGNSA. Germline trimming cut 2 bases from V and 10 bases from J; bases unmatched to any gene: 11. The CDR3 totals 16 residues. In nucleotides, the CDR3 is TGTGCCAGCAGCTTACAATCTAGCGGGGGCCCCAGGGAGCAGTTCTTC. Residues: CASSLQSSGGPREQFF.

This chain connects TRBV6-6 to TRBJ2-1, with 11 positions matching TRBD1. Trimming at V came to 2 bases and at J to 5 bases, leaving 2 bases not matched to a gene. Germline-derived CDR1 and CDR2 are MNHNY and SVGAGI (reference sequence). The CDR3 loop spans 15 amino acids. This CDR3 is CASSYGQGANNEQFF. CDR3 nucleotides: TGTGCCAGCAGTTACGGACAGGGGGCAAACAATGAGCAGTTCTTC.

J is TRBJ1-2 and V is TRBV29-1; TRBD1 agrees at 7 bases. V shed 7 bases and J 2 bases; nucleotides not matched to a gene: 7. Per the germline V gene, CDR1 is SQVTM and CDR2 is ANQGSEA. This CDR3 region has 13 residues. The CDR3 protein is CSARGAGNYGYTF. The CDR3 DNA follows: TGCAGCGCCAGGGGGGCAGGGAACTATGGCTACACCTTC.

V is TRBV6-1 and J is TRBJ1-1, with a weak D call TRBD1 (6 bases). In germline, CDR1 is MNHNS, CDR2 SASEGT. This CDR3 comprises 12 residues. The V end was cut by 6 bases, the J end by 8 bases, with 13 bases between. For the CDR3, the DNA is TGTGCCAGCAGAGAATTAGGACAGGAAGCTTTCTTT. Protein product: CASRELGQEAFF.

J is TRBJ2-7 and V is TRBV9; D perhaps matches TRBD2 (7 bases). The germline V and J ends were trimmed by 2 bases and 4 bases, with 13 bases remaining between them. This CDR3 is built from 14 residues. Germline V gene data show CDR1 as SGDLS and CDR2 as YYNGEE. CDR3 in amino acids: CASSVEGGGYEQYF. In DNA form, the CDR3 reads TGTGCCAGCAGCGTCGAGGGAGGGGGTTACGAGCAGTACTTC.

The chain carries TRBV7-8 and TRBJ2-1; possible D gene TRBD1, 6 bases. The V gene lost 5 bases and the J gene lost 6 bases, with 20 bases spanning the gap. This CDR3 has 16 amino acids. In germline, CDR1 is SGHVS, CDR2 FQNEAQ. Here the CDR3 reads CASSNVEGEWGNEQFF. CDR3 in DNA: TGTGCCAGCAGCAACGTTGAGGGGGAGTGGGGCAATGAGCAGTTCTTC.

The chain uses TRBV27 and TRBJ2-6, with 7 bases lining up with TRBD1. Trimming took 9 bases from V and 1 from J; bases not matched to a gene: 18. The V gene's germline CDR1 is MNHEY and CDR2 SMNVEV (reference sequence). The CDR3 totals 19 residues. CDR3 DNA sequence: TGTGCCAGTCGAGCAATCCTCCGGGACAGCCTTTCTGGGGCCAACGTCCTGACTTTC. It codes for CASRAILRDSLSGANVLTF.

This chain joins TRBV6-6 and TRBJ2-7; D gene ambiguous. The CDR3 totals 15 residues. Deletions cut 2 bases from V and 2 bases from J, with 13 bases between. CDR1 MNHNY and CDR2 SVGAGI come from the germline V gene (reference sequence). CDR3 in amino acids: CASSYSTDLTYEQYF. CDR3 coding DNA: TGTGCCAGCAGTTACAGCACAGACCTTACCTACGAGCAGTACTTC.

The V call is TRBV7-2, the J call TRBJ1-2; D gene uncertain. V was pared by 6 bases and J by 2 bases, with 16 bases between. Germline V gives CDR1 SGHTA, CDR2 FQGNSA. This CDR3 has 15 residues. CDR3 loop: CASSLTGPGNYGYTF. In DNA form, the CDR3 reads TGTGCCAGCAGTCTGACCGGACCGGGGAACTATGGCTACACCTTC.

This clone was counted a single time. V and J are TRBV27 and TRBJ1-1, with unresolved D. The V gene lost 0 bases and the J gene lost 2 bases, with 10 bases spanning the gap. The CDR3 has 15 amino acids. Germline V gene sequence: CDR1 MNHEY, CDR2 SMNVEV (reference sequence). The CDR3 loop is CASSLSAGFNTEAFF. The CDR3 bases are TGTGCCAGCAGTTTATCCGCGGGGTTTAACACTGAAGCTTTCTTT.

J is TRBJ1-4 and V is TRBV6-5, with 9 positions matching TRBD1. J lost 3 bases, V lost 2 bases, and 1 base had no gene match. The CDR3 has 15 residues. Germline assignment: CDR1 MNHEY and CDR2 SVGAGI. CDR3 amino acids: CASSYRTGANEKLFF. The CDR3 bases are TGTGCCAGCAGTTACCGGACAGGGGCTAATGAAAAACTGTTTTTT.

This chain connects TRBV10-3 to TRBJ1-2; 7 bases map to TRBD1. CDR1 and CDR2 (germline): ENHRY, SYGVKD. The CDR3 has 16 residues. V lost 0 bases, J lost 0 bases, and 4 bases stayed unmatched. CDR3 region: CAISESRGTANYGYTF. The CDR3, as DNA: TGTGCCATCAGTGAGTCTAGGGGGACAGCTAACTATGGCTACACCTTC.

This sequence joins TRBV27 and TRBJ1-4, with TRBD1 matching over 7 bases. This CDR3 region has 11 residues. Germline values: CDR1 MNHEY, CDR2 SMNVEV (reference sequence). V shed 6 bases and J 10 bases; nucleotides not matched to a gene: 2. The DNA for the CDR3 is TGTGCCAGCAGCCCAGGGGGAAAACTGTTTTTT. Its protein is CASSPGGKLFF.

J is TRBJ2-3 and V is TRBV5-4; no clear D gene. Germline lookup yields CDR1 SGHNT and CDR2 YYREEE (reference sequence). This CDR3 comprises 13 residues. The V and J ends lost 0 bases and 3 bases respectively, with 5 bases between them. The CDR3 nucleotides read TGTGCCAGCAGCTTGGAGGAGACAGATACGCAGTATTTT. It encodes CASSLEETDTQYF. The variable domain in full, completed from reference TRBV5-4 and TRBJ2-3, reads ETGVTQSPTHLIKTRGQQVTLRCSSQSGHNTVSWYQQALGQGPQFIFQYYREEENGRGNFPPRFSGLQFPNYSSELNVNALELDDSALYLCASSLEETDTQYFGPGTRLTVL.

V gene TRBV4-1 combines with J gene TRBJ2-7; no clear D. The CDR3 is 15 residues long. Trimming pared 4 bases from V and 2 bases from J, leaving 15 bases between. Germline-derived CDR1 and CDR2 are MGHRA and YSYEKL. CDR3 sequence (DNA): TGCGCCAGCAGCCCCTCCATCAGTCGGGCCTACGAGCAGTACTTC. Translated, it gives CASSPSISRAYEQYF.

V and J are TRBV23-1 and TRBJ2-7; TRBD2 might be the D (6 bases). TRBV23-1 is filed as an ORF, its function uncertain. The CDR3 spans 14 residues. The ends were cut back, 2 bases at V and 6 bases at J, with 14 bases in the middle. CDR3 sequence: CASSQGTHRSEQYV. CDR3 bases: TGCGCCAGCAGTCAAGGGACTCATAGAAGCGAGCAGTACGTC.

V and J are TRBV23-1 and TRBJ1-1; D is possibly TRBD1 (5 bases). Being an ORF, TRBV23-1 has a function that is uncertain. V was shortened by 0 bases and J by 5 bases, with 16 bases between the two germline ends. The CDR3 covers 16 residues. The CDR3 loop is CASSQSKGREGTEAFF. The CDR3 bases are TGCGCCAGCAGTCAATCGAAGGGCAGGGAAGGGACTGAAGCTTTCTTT.

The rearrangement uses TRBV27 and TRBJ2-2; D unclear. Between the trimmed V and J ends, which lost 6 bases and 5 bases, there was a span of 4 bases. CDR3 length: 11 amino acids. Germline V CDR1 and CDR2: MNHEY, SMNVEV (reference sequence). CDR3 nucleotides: TGTGCCAGCAGACAGACCGGGGAGCTGTTTTTT. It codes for CASRQTGELFF.

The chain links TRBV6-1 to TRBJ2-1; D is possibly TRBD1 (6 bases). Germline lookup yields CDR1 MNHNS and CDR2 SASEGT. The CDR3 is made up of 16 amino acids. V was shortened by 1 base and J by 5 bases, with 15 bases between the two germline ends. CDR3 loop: CASSEVGAGLNNEQFF. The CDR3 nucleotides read TGTGCCAGCAGTGAAGTGGGGGCAGGGCTCAACAATGAGCAGTTCTTC.

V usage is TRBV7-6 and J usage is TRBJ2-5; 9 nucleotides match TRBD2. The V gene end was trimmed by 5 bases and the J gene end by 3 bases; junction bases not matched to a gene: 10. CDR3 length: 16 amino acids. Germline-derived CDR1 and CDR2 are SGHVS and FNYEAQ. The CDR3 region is CASSKKASGKEETQYF. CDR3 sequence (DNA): TGTGCCAGCAGCAAGAAAGCTAGCGGGAAAGAAGAGACCCAGTACTTC.

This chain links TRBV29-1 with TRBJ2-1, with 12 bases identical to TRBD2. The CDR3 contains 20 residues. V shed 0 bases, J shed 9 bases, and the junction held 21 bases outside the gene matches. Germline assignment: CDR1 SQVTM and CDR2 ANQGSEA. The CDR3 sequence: CSVEDWTPAGVTSGRFEQFF. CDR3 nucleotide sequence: TGCAGCGTTGAAGATTGGACCCCTGCGGGGGTGACTAGCGGGAGATTTGAGCAGTTCTTC.

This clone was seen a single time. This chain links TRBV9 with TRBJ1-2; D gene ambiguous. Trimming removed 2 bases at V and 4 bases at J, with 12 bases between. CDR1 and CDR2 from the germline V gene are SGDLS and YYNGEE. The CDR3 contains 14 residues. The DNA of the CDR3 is TGTGCCAGCAGCGTTGGTGGTTCGAGCTATGGCTACACCTTC. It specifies CASSVGGSSYGYTF.

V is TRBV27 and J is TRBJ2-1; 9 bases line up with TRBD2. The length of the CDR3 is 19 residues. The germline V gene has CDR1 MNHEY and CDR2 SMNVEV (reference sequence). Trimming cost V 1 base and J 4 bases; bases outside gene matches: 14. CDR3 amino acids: CASSLYPLMAAGGYNEQFF. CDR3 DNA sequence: TGTGCCAGCAGTTTATACCCCCTGATGGCAGCGGGGGGTTACAATGAGCAGTTCTTC.

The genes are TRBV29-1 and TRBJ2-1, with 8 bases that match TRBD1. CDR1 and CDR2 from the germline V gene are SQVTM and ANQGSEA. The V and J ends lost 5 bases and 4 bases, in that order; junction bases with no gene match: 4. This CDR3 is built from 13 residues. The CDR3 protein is CSVQGASYNEQFF. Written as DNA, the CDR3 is TGCAGCGTTCAGGGGGCATCGTACAATGAGCAGTTCTTC.

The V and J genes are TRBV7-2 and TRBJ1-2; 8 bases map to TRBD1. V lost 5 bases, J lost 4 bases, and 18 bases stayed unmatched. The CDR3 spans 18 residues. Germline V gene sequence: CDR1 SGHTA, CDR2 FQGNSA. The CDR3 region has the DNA TGTGCCAGCAGCCCCCCGACAGGGGAGGGGCCCCTATTCTATGGCTACACCTTC. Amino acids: CASSPPTGEGPLFYGYTF. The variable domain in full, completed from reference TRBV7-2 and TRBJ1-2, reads GAGVSQSPSNKVTEKGKDVELRCDPISGHTALYWYRQSLGQGLEFLIYFQGNSAPDKSGLPSDRFSAERTGGSVSTLTIQRTQQEDSAVYLCASSPPTGEGPLFYGYTFGSGTRLTVV.